One T cell receptor beta chain is described in this entry. The target of this receptor is not known. No base quality values were provided; no much bigger clone lies one nucleotide off. The trial excluded patients who had a history of autoimmune disease or who were on systemic immunosuppression. Peripheral blood for TCR sequencing was collected from all dose cohorts at baseline, on cycle 4 day 1, and on cycle 7 day 1. The samples were taken from a phase I, first-in-human, multicenter, open-label dose-escalation trial of ivuxolimab. The trial enrolled adults with locally advanced or metastatic head and neck squamous cell, hepatocellular, melanoma or renal cell carcinoma. Before TCR sequencing, CD4+ T cells and CD8+ T cells were sorted from peripheral blood as separate populations. The sample comes from a study of OX40 agonist ivuxolimab in advanced cancers. About the full investigation: Ivuxolimab, which targeted the costimulatory receptor OX40 (CD134), was an agonistic, fully human IgG2 monoclonal antibody. Of the roughly 54 dose-escalation patients, hepatocellular carcinoma was present in roughly 19, melanoma in approximately 15, renal cell carcinoma in 9 and head and neck cancer in 9. Intravenous ivuxolimab was administered to patients every 2 weeks at six dose levels: 0.01, 0.1, 0.3, 1.5, 3 and 10 mg/kg. The dose-escalation cohort was about 83% male with a mean age of roughly 62 years, ranging from roughly 20 to 80. The monotherapy dose-escalation portion (N = 52 patients) of the phase I ivuxolimab trial is reported in the paper. Partial responses were achieved by three dose-escalation patients, of whom one had hepatocellular carcinoma and two had cutaneous melanoma. Prior anti-PD-1, anti-PD-L1 or anti-CTLA-4 therapy was permitted, and checkpoint inhibitors had been received by 40% to 50% of dose-escalation patients. Peripheral TCRbeta sequencing aimed to test whether ivuxolimab altered TCR sequence diversity and caused clonal T-cell expansion.

Genomic DNA was extracted from sorted cells for sequencing of the TCRbeta CDR3 region. The immunoSEQ Assay was used to sequence the TCRbeta CDR3 regions. What TCRdb holds here is the immuneACCESS table cut down to in-frame rearrangements. Part of the clones is not present; checked against another copy, under half of the missing clones reflect an unresolved V gene, and the others are unexplained. The sample records about 59,000 clones, more than 75% of which are singletons. The ten biggest clones cover 0.3% to 0.45% of the sample. Its CDR3 holds 15 amino acids, cysteine through phenylalanine. CDR3 DNA is the only sequence kept; it has 45 bases, read in frame from the first base. The germline V gene provides CDR1 MDHEN and CDR2 SYDVKM. V lost 3 bases and J lost 8 bases, and the count of bases not matched to a germline gene is 11. Overall results and qualifications from the work: After ivuxolimab, expanded clones were on average more numerous among CD8+ T cells than among CD4+ T cells. Partial responders in the 0.1-3.0 mg/kg groups had among the lowest normalized peripheral clonal expansion, especially among CD8+ T cells. The antigen specificity of the clonally expanded peripheral T cells was not determined. Low levels of normalized T-cell clonal expansion were also seen in some patients who did not respond. At doses of 0.1 to 3.0 mg/kg, clonal expansion of both CD4+ and CD8+ blood T cells was observed from baseline to week 6.

The TCR comes from an adult with an advanced solid tumor such as melanoma, head and neck, liver or kidney cancer. Recombination joined TRBV28 with TRBJ1-2; 8 nucleotides in the junction match TRBD1. This specimen was CD4+ or CD8+ T cells sorted from blood, taken in a trial of the OX40 agonist ivuxolimab. The nucleotides read TGTGCCAGCAGTTTCCTCGACAGGGGAATGAAAGGCTACACCTTC. This is translated as CASSFLDRGMKGYTF.